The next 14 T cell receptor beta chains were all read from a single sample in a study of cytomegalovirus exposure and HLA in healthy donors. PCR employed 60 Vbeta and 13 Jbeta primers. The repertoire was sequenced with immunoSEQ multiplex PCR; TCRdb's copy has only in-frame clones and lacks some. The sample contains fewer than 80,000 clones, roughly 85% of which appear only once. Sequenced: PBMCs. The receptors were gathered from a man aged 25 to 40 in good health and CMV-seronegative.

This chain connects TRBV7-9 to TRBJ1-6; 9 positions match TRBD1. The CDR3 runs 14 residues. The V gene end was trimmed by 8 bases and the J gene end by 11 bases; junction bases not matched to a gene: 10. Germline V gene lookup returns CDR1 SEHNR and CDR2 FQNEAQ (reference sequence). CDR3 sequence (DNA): TGTGCCAGCGGATCAAGGGGACAGGGTCCACCCCTCCACTTT. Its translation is CASGSRGQGPPLHF. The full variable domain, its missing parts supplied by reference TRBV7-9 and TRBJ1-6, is DTGVSQNPRHKITKRGQNVTFRCDPISEHNRLYWYRQTLGQGPEFLTYFQNEAQLEKSRLLSDRFSAERPKGSFSTLEIQRTEQGDSAMYLCASGSRGQGPPLHFGNGTRLTVT.

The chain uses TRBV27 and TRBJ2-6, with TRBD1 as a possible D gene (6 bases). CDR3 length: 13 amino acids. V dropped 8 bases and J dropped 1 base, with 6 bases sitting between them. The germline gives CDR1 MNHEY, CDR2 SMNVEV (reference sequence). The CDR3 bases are TGTGCCAGCGGGACATCTGGGGCCAACGTCCTGACTTTC. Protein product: CASGTSGANVLTF. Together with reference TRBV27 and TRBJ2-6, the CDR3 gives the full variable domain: EAQVTQNPRYLITVTGKKLTVTCSQNMNHEYMSWYRQDPGLGLRQIYYSMNVEVTDKGDVPEGYKVSRKEKRNFPLILESPSPNQTSLYFCASGTSGANVLTFGAGSRLTVL.

In DNA form, the CDR3 reads TGTGCCATCAGTGATCTCGGGGGTAGCTCTGGAAACACCATATATTTT. Residues: CAISDLGGSSGNTIYF. The rearrangement joins TRBV10-3 to TRBJ1-3; D perhaps matches TRBD1 (5 bases). The CDR3 consists of 16 residues. Germline CDR1 is ENHRY and CDR2 is SYGVKD. The V gene lost 3 bases and the J gene lost 0 bases, with 12 bases spanning the gap.

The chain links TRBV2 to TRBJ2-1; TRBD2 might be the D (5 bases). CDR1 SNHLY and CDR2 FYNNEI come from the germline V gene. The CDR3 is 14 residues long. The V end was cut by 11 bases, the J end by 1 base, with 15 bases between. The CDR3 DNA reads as TGTGCCTCCTTATCCGGGATTTCCTACAATGAGCAGTTCTTC. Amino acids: CASLSGISYNEQFF.

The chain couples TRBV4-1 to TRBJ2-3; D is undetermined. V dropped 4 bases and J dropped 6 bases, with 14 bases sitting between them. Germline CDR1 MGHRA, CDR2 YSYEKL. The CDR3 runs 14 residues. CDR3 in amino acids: CASSLGRFSDTQYF. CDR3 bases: TGCGCCAGCAGCCTTGGCCGATTTTCGGATACGCAGTATTTT.

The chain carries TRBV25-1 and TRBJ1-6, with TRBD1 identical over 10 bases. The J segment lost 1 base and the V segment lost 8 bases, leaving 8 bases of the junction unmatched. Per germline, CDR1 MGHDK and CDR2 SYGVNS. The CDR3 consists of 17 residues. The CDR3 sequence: CASADRGLLSYNSPLHF. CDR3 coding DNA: TGTGCCAGCGCCGACAGGGGGCTTCTGTCCTATAATTCACCCCTCCACTTT. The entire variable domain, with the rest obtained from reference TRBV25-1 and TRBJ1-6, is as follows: EADIYQTPRYLVIGTGKKITLECSQTMGHDKMYWYQQDPGMELHLIHYSYGVNSTEKGDLSSESTVSRIRTEHFPLTLESARPSHTSQYLCASADRGLLSYNSPLHFGNGTRLTVT.

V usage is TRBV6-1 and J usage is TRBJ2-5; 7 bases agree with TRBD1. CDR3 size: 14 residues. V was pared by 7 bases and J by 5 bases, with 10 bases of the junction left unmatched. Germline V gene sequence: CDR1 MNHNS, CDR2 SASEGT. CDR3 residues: CASIYRGRGETQYF. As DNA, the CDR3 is TGTGCCAGCATTTACAGGGGAAGGGGGGAGACCCAGTACTTC.

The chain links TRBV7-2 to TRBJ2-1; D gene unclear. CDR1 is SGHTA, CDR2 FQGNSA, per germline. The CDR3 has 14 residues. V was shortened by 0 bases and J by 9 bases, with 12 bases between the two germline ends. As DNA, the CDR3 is TGTGCCAGCAGCTTAGCGTTGAGTATTCGTGAGCAGTTCTTC. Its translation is CASSLALSIREQFF.

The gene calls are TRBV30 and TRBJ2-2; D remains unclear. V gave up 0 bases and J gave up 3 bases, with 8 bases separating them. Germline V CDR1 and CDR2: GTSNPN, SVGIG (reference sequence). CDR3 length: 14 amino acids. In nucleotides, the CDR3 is TGTGCCTGGAGTGTCAGGCAGGACACCGGGGAGCTGTTTTTT. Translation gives CAWSVRQDTGELFF.

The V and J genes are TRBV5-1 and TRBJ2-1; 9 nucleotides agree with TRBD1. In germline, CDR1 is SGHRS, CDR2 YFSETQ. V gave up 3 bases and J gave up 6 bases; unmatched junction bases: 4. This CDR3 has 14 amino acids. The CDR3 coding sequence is TGCGCCAGCAGCTCGAGGGGACAGGGCAATGAGCAGTTCTTC. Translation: CASSSRGQGNEQFF.

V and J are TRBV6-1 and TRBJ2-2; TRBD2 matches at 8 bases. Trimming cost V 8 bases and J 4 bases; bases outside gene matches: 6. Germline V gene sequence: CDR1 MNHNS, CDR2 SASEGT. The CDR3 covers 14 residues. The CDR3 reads CASLGGAGTGELFF. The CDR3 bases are TGTGCCAGCCTCGGGGGGGCGGGCACCGGGGAGCTGTTTTTT.

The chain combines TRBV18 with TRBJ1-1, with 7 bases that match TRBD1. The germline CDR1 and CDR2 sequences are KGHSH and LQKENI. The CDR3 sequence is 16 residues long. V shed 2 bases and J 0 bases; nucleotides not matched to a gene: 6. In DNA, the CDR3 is TGTGCCAGCTCACCAACCGGGACAGAGATGAACACTGAAGCTTTCTTT. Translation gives CASSPTGTEMNTEAFF.

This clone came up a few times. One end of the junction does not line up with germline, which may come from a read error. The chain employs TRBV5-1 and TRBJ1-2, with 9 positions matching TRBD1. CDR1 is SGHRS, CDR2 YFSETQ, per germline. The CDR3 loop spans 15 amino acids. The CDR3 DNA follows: TGCGCCAGCAGCTCGGGAACAGGGGGCGCTTATGGCTACCCCTTC. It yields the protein CASSSGTGGAYGYPF.

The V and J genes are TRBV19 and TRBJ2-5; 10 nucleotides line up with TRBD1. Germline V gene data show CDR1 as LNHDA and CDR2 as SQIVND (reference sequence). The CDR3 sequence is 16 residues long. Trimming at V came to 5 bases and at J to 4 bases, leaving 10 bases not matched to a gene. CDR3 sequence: CASSRTGTGVAETQYF. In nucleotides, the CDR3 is TGTGCCAGTAGTCGGACTGGGACAGGGGTGGCAGAGACCCAGTACTTC.